Below, 19 T cell receptor beta chains from the same sample are listed, as sequenced in a study of cytomegalovirus exposure and HLA in healthy donors. The PCR employed 60 Vbeta primers together with 13 Jbeta primers. The table came from immunoSEQ multiplex PCR; TCRdb's copy has only in-frame clones and leaves some out. The sample consists of some 110,000 clones, under 80% of them appearing once. Material for sequencing was PBMCs. These receptors all come from a man in his sixties in good health and CMV-seronegative.

The rearrangement joins TRBV5-4 to TRBJ2-2, with D perhaps matching TRBD1 (5 bases). Germline lookup yields CDR1 SGHNT and CDR2 YYREEE (reference sequence). This CDR3 has 18 amino acids. With 5 bases removed from V and 0 bases from J, the gap between germline ends came to 20 bases. DNA for the CDR3: TGTGCCAGCAGATCGTTAGGGGTCAACATCGCGAACACCGGGGAGCTGTTTTTT. Its translation is CASRSLGVNIANTGELFF.

This clone occurred a few times. The V and J genes are TRBV30 and TRBJ2-5; 9 bases align to TRBD2. The CDR3 is 14 amino acids. CDR1 and CDR2 (germline): GTSNPN, SVGIG (reference sequence). Trimming took 2 bases from V and 4 from J; bases not matched to a gene: 5. CDR3 sequence: CAWSSMTSGETQYF. CDR3 in DNA: TGTGCCTGGAGTTCCATGACTAGCGGAGAGACCCAGTACTTC.

This clone was observed a handful of times. The CDR3 protein is CASSLVRDSAYEQYF. CDR3 DNA sequence: TGCGCCAGCAGCTTGGTCCGGGACTCAGCCTACGAGCAGTACTTC. The chain carries TRBV5-1 and TRBJ2-7, with D possibly being TRBD2 (6 bases). Trimming took 0 bases from V and 2 from J, leaving 12 bases between them. The CDR3 is 15 amino acids. The germline CDR1 and CDR2 sequences are SGHRS and YFSETQ.

This clone occurred once. This chain links TRBV5-1 with TRBJ2-5; TRBD1 might be the D (5 bases). Germline CDR1 and CDR2: SGHRS and YFSETQ. The CDR3 consists of 14 residues. With 0 bases removed from V and 4 bases from J, the gap between germline ends came to 10 bases. The CDR3: CASSLGQSLETQYF. CDR3 in DNA: TGCGCCAGCAGCTTGGGACAGTCCTTAGAGACCCAGTACTTC. Filled out from reference TRBV5-1 and TRBJ2-5, the complete variable domain reads KAGVTQTPRYLIKTRGQQVTLSCSPISGHRSVSWYQQTPGQGLQFLFEYFSETQRNKGNFPGRFSGRQFSNSRSEMNVSTLELGDSALYLCASSLGQSLETQYFGPGTRLLVL.

This clone was seen just once. The chain uses TRBV7-9 and TRBJ2-7; 8 positions match TRBD1. J was trimmed by 0 bases and V by 3 bases; bases with no gene match: 1. The CDR3 is 14 amino acids. CDR1 and CDR2 (germline): SEHNR, FQNEAQ (reference sequence). DNA for the CDR3: TGTGCCAGCAGCTTGGGACAGGACTCCTACGAGCAGTACTTC. Its protein is CASSLGQDSYEQYF.

The chain has TRBV18 and TRBJ1-1; tentative D call: TRBD1 (6 bases). CDR3 length: 14 residues. CDR1 and CDR2 (germline): KGHSH, LQKENI. V shed 1 base and J shed 4 bases, with 10 bases lying between them. DNA for the CDR3: TGTGCCAGCTCACCACAGGGGGGGGGCACTGAAGCTTTCTTT. This gives the protein CASSPQGGGTEAFF.

The chain joins TRBV19 to TRBJ1-2, with TRBD1 matching 9 bases. CDR1 and CDR2 (germline): LNHDA, SQIVND (reference sequence). Trimming cost V 6 bases and J 4 bases; bases outside gene matches: 6. This CDR3 spans 14 amino acids. CDR3 DNA: TGTGCCAGTAGCTATGACAGGGGGGTCTATGGCTACACCTTC. Encoded protein: CASSYDRGVYGYTF.

The V call is TRBV5-1, the J call TRBJ1-2; a possible D gene is TRBD1 (5 bases). V was pared by 0 bases and J by 4 bases, with 13 bases between. Germline V gene data show CDR1 as SGHRS and CDR2 as YFSETQ. The CDR3 totals 15 residues. For the CDR3, the DNA is TGCGCCAGCAGCTTGGGGTTCGGGGGACCCTATGGCTACACCTTC. Its protein product is CASSLGFGGPYGYTF. Using reference TRBV5-1 and TRBJ1-2 for the parts outside the CDR3, the full variable domain is KAGVTQTPRYLIKTRGQQVTLSCSPISGHRSVSWYQQTPGQGLQFLFEYFSETQRNKGNFPGRFSGRQFSNSRSEMNVSTLELGDSALYLCASSLGFGGPYGYTFGSGTRLTVV.

The rearrangement uses TRBV7-9 and TRBJ2-5, with 9 bases aligning to TRBD2. Germline values: CDR1 SEHNR, CDR2 FQNEAQ (reference sequence). This CDR3 has 15 residues. V trimming: 4 bases; J trimming: 3 bases; junction bases outside the gene matches: 6. The CDR3 loop reads CASSSRLADKETQYF. The CDR3 bases are TGTGCCAGCAGCTCCAGACTAGCGGACAAAGAGACCCAGTACTTC.

The chain uses TRBV7-9 and TRBJ2-7; no reliable D call. The CDR3 sequence is 13 residues long. Germline values: CDR1 SEHNR, CDR2 FQNEAQ (reference sequence). Trimming left V 5 bases short and J 0 bases short, with 8 bases between. The CDR3 reads CASSPTTSYEQYV. CDR3 sequence (DNA): TGTGCCAGCAGCCCGACAACCTCCTACGAGCAGTACGTC.

Note on this clone: Within the sample, other DNA sequences also encode this same CDR3. The chain carries TRBV5-1 and TRBJ2-2, with D possibly TRBD1 on 5 matching bases. The CDR3 runs to 14 residues. Germline lookup yields CDR1 SGHRS and CDR2 YFSETQ. Trimming shortened V by 0 bases and J by 5 bases, and 8 bases separated the two germline ends. The CDR3 region is CASSLGQNTGELFF. The DNA of the CDR3 is TGCGCCAGCAGCTTGGGACAGAATACCGGGGAGCTGTTTTTT.

V and J are TRBV7-9 and TRBJ1-1; 7 bases map to TRBD1. Trimming cost V 6 bases and J 1 base; bases outside gene matches: 2. The CDR3 is 13 amino acids. Germline V gene sequence: CDR1 SEHNR, CDR2 FQNEAQ (reference sequence). This CDR3 is CASRGTANTEAFF. The CDR3 nucleotides read TGTGCCAGCAGGGGGACAGCGAACACTGAAGCTTTCTTT.

V usage is TRBV2 and J usage is TRBJ2-1; 8 nucleotides match TRBD2. Germline values: CDR1 SNHLY, CDR2 FYNNEI. CDR3 size: 14 residues. The V gene end was trimmed by 10 bases and the J gene end by 9 bases; junction bases not matched to a gene: 14. CDR3 nucleotide sequence: TGTGCCACCCAGGCTGCGGGGGGTTTAGGTGAGCAGTTCTTC. Translating it yields CATQAAGGLGEQFF.

This clone was seen a single time. The genes are TRBV5-4 and TRBJ2-1; the D gene is possibly TRBD2 (6 bases). This CDR3 is 13 amino acids long. V dropped 7 bases and J dropped 5 bases, with 13 bases sitting between them. Germline CDR1 is SGHNT and CDR2 is YYREEE (reference sequence). CDR3 DNA sequence: TGTGCCAGCGCCGGGACTCCTCACAATGAGCAGTTCTTC. Residues: CASAGTPHNEQFF.

This clone was counted a single time. This chain connects TRBV11-3 to TRBJ1-1; no definite D call. The CDR3 contains 11 residues. With 5 bases removed from V and 2 bases from J, the gap between germline ends came to 3 bases. Germline CDR1 is SGHNT and CDR2 is YENEEA. In DNA, the CDR3 is TGTGCCAGCAGCCCAAACACTGAAGCTTTCTTT. Translation gives CASSPNTEAFF. Drawing the rest from reference TRBV11-3 and TRBJ1-1, the complete variable domain is EAGVVQSPRYKIIEKKQPVAFWCNPISGHNTLYWYLQNLGQGPELLIRYENEEAVDDSQLPKDRFSAERLKGVDSTLKIQPAELGDSAVYLCASSPNTEAFFGQGTRLTVV.

The gene calls are TRBV7-2 and TRBJ1-2, with 8 bases aligning to TRBD1. The germline CDR1 and CDR2 sequences are SGHTA and FQGNSA. V dropped 1 base and J dropped 4; count of bases not matched to a gene: 5. This CDR3 contains 15 residues. The CDR3 DNA follows: TGTGCCAGCAGCTTAGTGGTCGGGACAGGCTATGGCTACACCTTC. Protein: CASSLVVGTGYGYTF.

CDR3 sequence (DNA): TGTGCCAGCTCGCCCCAGGGTCGCGACACTGAAGCTTTCTTT. Protein sequence: CASSPQGRDTEAFF. This chain connects TRBV18 to TRBJ1-1, with D possibly matching TRBD1 (5 bases). The CDR3 totals 14 residues. Per germline, CDR1 KGHSH and CDR2 LQKENI. Trimming took 6 bases from V and 3 from J, leaving 14 bases between them. The entire variable domain, with the rest obtained from reference TRBV18 and TRBJ1-1, is as follows: NAGVMQNPRHLVRRRGQEARLRCSPMKGHSHVYWYRQLPEEGLKFMVYLQKENIIDESGMPKERFSAEFPKEGPSILRIQQVVRGDSAAYFCASSPQGRDTEAFFGQGTRLTVV.

The chain carries TRBV15 and TRBJ2-2, with 7 bases matching TRBD1. After removal of 1 base from V and 0 bases from J, the junction contained 5 bases not matched to a gene. CDR1 LNHNV and CDR2 YYDKDF come from the germline V gene (reference sequence). The CDR3 loop spans 17 amino acids. CDR3 protein: CATSRGRGGANTGELFF. The CDR3 DNA sequence: TGTGCCACCAGCAGAGGAAGAGGGGGCGCGAACACCGGGGAGCTGTTTTTT. The full variable domain, rest sourced from reference TRBV15 and TRBJ2-2, is DAMVIQNPRYQVTQFGKPVTLSCSQTLNHNVMYWYQQKSSQAPKLLFHYYDKDFNNEADTPDNFQSRRPNTSFCFLDIRSPGLGDTAMYLCATSRGRGGANTGELFFGEGSRLTVL.

V and J are TRBV28 and TRBJ1-1, with D maybe TRBD1 (5 bases). The CDR3 spans 14 residues. Trimming removed 2 bases from V and 1 base from J, with 8 bases in between. Looked up from germline, CDR1 is MDHEN and CDR2 is SYDVKM. Here the CDR3 DNA reads TGTGCCAGCAGTTTAGAGACAGCGAACACTGAAGCTTTCTTT. It encodes CASSLETANTEAFF.